Described below is a single T cell receptor beta chain sequence and its context. Its antigen is undetermined. The CDR3 spans 14 residues. Germline V gives CDR1 MNHEY, CDR2 SVGAGI. J lost 5 bases, V lost 2 bases, and 4 bases had no gene match. The PCR had 60 Vbeta and 13 Jbeta primers. Here immunoSEQ multiplex PCR was the method, and the copy in TCRdb shows in-frame clones only, minus some. This repertoire shows fewer than 130,000 clones, approximately 80% found once; its top ten account for roughly 6.2%. These data are taken from a study of cytomegalovirus exposure and HLA in healthy donors. Overall study results and limits: Across all donors, roughly uniform sequencing depth was an assumption of the presence/absence analyses.

V and J are TRBV6-5 and TRBJ2-5, with 8 bases fitting TRBD1. This clonotype was sampled from a man aged 25-45 years in good health and CMV-seropositive. Input material: PBMCs. In DNA, the CDR3 is TGTGCCAGCAGTTACAGACAGGGGCTGGAGACCCAGTACTTC. It translates to CASSYRQGLETQYF.